One and the same sample provided the 27 T cell receptor beta chains below, sequenced in a study of metastatic and nonmetastatic thyroid tumors. Prior to thyroid surgery, none of the patients had received any treatment. TCRdb called clones again from the PCR reads with MiXCR. The sample records fewer than 25,000 clones, roughly 29% being singletons. The source material was blood. The receptors stem from a female donor with papillary thyroid cancer or a benign thyroid nodule (not recorded which). Some clones in this sample may be carry-over from other donors' samples.

This clone is medium-sized (0.01 to 0.1%). V usage is TRBV24-1 and J usage is TRBJ2-1; no clear D. CDR3 size: 16 residues. Trimming stripped 4 bases from V and 5 bases from J, with 17 bases between. From germline, CDR1 is KGHDR and CDR2 SFDVKD. CDR3 nucleotides: TGTGCCACCAGTGAGAATAGTCTGTCGCGGAACAATGAGCAGTTCTTC. Amino acid sequence: CATSENSLSRNNEQFF.

The chain recombines TRBV7-2 with TRBJ1-4; 11 bases are shared with TRBD1. The CDR3 loop spans 13 amino acids. Germline-derived CDR1 and CDR2 are SGHTA and FQGNSA. The trim removed 4 bases at V and 13 bases at J, leaving 5 bases unmatched. The CDR3 region is CASSSDRGQRLFF. CDR3 bases: TGTGCCAGCAGCTCGGACAGGGGGCAAAGACTGTTTTTT.

This clone has a handful of counts. This sequence joins TRBV12-3 or TRBV12-4 and TRBJ1-6; D ambiguous. The CDR3 totals 15 residues. V gave up 2 bases and J gave up 4 bases, with 9 bases separating them. In DNA, the CDR3 is TGTGCCAGCAGTTTAAGGCACCCATATAATTCACCCCTCCACTTT. Protein product: CASSLRHPYNSPLHF.

This clone was counted at least ten times. The V gene is TRBV5-4, the J gene TRBJ2-1; D is ambiguous. V was trimmed by 4 bases and J by 0 bases, leaving 11 bases between them. Germline CDR1 and CDR2: SGHNT and YYREEE (reference sequence). The CDR3 has 15 residues. CDR3 in DNA: TGTGCCAGCAGCCGGACCTCGAGCTCCTACAATGAGCAGTTCTTC. This encodes CASSRTSSSYNEQFF.

The rearrangement links TRBV4-1 to TRBJ1-4; the match to TRBD1 covers 7 bases. This CDR3 region has 14 residues. Germline V lookup: CDR1 MGHRA, CDR2 YSYEKL. V was pared by 3 bases and J by 8 bases, with 6 bases of the junction left unmatched. DNA for the CDR3: TGCGCCAGCAGCCACGACAGGGAGGGGGAAAAACTGTTTTTT. Its protein is CASSHDREGEKLFF.

This clone showed up many times. V is TRBV5-1 and J is TRBJ2-2; D not resolved. The germline V and J ends were trimmed by 0 bases and 4 bases, with 4 bases remaining between them. Germline V lookup: CDR1 SGHRS, CDR2 YFSETQ. The CDR3 is 13 amino acids. CDR3 sequence (DNA): TGCGCCAGCAGCTTGGGTGGCACCGGGGAGCTGTTTTTT. Its translation is CASSLGGTGELFF.

This rearrangement joins TRBV19 to TRBJ2-2; 8 bases fit TRBD1. The CDR3 has 16 residues. The J segment lost 4 bases and the V segment lost 7 bases, leaving 11 bases of the junction unmatched. CDR1 is LNHDA, CDR2 SQIVND, per germline (reference sequence). Here the CDR3 DNA reads TGTGCCAGTAACCATTGGTGGACAGGGAGCACCGGGGAGCTGTTTTTT. This codes for CASNHWWTGSTGELFF. Complete variable domain (other parts from reference TRBV19 and TRBJ2-2): DGGITQSPKYLFRKEGQNVTLSCEQNLNHDAMYWYRQDPGQGLRLIYYSQIVNDFQKGDIAEGYSVSREKKESFPLTVTSAQKNPTAFYLCASNHWWTGSTGELFFGEGSRLTVL.

This clone has only a few counts. The chain uses TRBV27 and TRBJ2-7; D is unclear. Trimming removed 6 bases from V and 4 bases from J, with 16 bases in between. CDR1 and CDR2 from the germline V gene are MNHEY and SMNVEV (reference sequence). CDR3 length: 14 residues. CDR3 coding DNA: TGTGCCAGCAGGACTGGAGCAGCCTTTTACGAGCAGTACTTC. As protein: CASRTGAAFYEQYF.

This clone came up a few times. This chain joins TRBV28 and TRBJ1-2, with D unresolved. Trimming stripped 2 bases from V and 3 bases from J, with 13 bases between. The CDR3 loop spans 15 amino acids. Germline CDR1 and CDR2: MDHEN and SYDVKM. CDR3 sequence reads: CASSLPAKRYYGYTF. The DNA of the CDR3 is TGTGCCAGCAGTTTACCCGCCAAGCGTTACTATGGCTACACCTTC.

By frequency in the sample, this clone is medium-sized. CDR3 in DNA: TGTGCCAGTATGACAGGGTTTAATTCACCCCTCCACTTT. It specifies CASMTGFNSPLHF. V is TRBV6-1 and J is TRBJ1-6; 7 bases agree with TRBD1. The CDR3 covers 13 residues. Trimming cost V 9 bases and J 6 bases; bases outside gene matches: 5. Per the germline V gene, CDR1 is MNHNS and CDR2 is SASEGT.

This clone was counted many times. The CDR3 region has the DNA TGCAGCGTTGCGGGACTAGCGGGGCTTGGGAATGAGCAGTTCTTC. Translation: CSVAGLAGLGNEQFF. J is TRBJ2-1 and V is TRBV29-1; 13 bases match TRBD2. Per germline, CDR1 SQVTM and CDR2 ANQGSEA. The ends lost 4 bases at V and 7 bases at J; junction bases unmatched: 7. This CDR3 is 15 amino acids long.

This clone has at least ten counts. The chain joins TRBV11-3 to TRBJ2-3, with D possibly matching TRBD2 (5 bases). Germline CDR1 and CDR2: SGHNT and YENEEA. The CDR3 covers 16 residues. Trimming cost V 1 base and J 0 bases, with 11 bases left between them. CDR3 region: CASSLGGQLSTDTQYF. The CDR3 bases are TGTGCCAGCAGCTTAGGCGGGCAACTTAGCACAGATACGCAGTATTTT. The complete variable domain, with remaining parts taken from reference TRBV11-3 and TRBJ2-3, reads EAGVVQSPRYKIIEKKQPVAFWCNPISGHNTLYWYLQNLGQGPELLIRYENEEAVDDSQLPKDRFSAERLKGVDSTLKIQPAELGDSAVYLCASSLGGQLSTDTQYFGPGTRLTVL.

A few counts support this clone. This is likely a read error, given that the CDR3 carries no conserved phenylalanine or tryptophan at its end. The chain couples TRBV28 to TRBJ1-4; D is ambiguous. CDR3 size: 13 residues. Germline V gene sequence: CDR1 MDHEN, CDR2 SYDVKM. Trimming left V 10 bases short and J 2 bases short, with 11 bases between. The CDR3 sequence is CAITRQTNEKLFS. The DNA for the CDR3 is TGTGCCATCACCCGGCAGACTAATGAAAAACTGTTTTCT.

CDR3: CSASPGTGGTDTQYF. The DNA for the CDR3 is TGCAGTGCTAGTCCCGGGACGGGAGGCACAGATACGCAGTATTTT. The chain uses TRBV20-1 and TRBJ2-3, with D possibly TRBD2 on 6 matching bases. Between the trimmed V and J ends, which lost 3 bases and 1 base, there was a span of 14 bases. The CDR3 is 15 amino acids. Per the germline V gene, CDR1 is DFQATT and CDR2 is SNEGSKA (reference sequence).

Only a few counts were recorded for this clone. One junction end disagrees with the germline gene, perhaps due to a read error. The gene calls are TRBV24-1 and TRBJ2-7; TRBD1 agrees at 8 bases. Per the germline V gene, CDR1 is KGHDR and CDR2 is SFDVKD. CDR3 length: 12 residues. The CDR3 region is CTTGQGPDEQYF. The CDR3 DNA reads TGTACCACAGGACAGGGACCGGACGAGCAGTACTTC.

The table lists this clone with a few counts. The junction does not match germline at one end; this may be a read error. The V and J genes are TRBV6-5 and TRBJ2-7; TRBD2 matches at 14 bases. Germline V gives CDR1 MNHEY, CDR2 SVGAGI. This CDR3 comprises 17 residues. The CDR3 sequence is CASNRLAGGGGSYDQYF. CDR3 bases: TGTGCCAGCAATCGACTAGCGGGAGGGGGGGGCTCCTACGATCAGTACTTC.

Ten or more counts support this clone. V is TRBV5-1 and J is TRBJ1-1, with D tentatively TRBD1 (6 bases). Germline assignment: CDR1 SGHRS and CDR2 YFSETQ. V lost 0 bases, J lost 5 bases, and 8 bases lay in between. The CDR3 sequence is 13 residues long. The CDR3 loop is CASSLAQGTEAFF. The CDR3 DNA is TGCGCCAGCAGCTTGGCACAGGGAACTGAAGCTTTCTTT.

The genes are TRBV7-9 and TRBJ2-7; TRBD1 is a possible D gene (5 bases). The CDR3 is made up of 13 amino acids. Trimming removed 7 bases at V and 3 bases at J, with 13 bases between. CDR1 SEHNR and CDR2 FQNEAQ come from the germline V gene (reference sequence). In DNA, the CDR3 is TGTGCCAGCATCTCTTCTGACAGCTACGAGCAGTACTTC. Translation: CASISSDSYEQYF.

This clone was seen ten or more times. CDR3 DNA: TGTGCCAGCAGCTTAACTATCGCGGAGACCCAGTACTTC. Translated: CASSLTIAETQYF. The chain is built from TRBV7-3 and TRBJ2-5, with D hard to call. V was pared by 0 bases and J by 5 bases, with 7 bases between. Germline lookup yields CDR1 SGHTA and CDR2 FQGTGA. The CDR3 runs to 13 residues.

Sample share makes this clone medium-sized. The rearrangement links TRBV28 to TRBJ2-7, with 7 nucleotides matching TRBD1. Per germline, CDR1 MDHEN and CDR2 SYDVKM. Trimming cost V 6 bases and J 2 bases; bases outside gene matches: 10. The CDR3 contains 15 residues. The CDR3 nucleotides are TGTGCCAGCAGCCCCGTGGGGACAGTCCCCTACGAGCAGTACTTC. It is translated as CASSPVGTVPYEQYF.

V is TRBV11-3 and J is TRBJ2-1, with unresolved D. Trimming took off 4 bases at V and 8 bases at J, with 15 bases between the two ends. Germline V gene data show CDR1 as SGHNT and CDR2 as YENEEA. The CDR3 is 14 residues long. The CDR3 DNA follows: TGTGCCAGCAGCTCCTTACTCCGACCCGATGAGCAGTTCTTC. It is translated as CASSSLLRPDEQFF.

By share, this clone counts as medium-sized. The V gene is TRBV6-1, the J gene TRBJ2-6; 8 bases are shared with TRBD1. CDR3 length: 15 amino acids. J gave up 2 bases and V 5 bases, and 2 bases lay outside the gene matches. CDR1 MNHNS and CDR2 SASEGT come from the germline V gene. The DNA for the CDR3 is TGTGCCAGCAGTCCACAGGGGGCTGGGGCCAACGTCCTGACTTTC. Protein sequence: CASSPQGAGANVLTF.

This clone occurred many times. The chain is built from TRBV7-2 and TRBJ2-1; 7 positions agree with TRBD2. This CDR3 is built from 14 residues. J was trimmed by 7 bases and V by 5 bases; bases with no gene match: 8. Germline loops: CDR1 SGHTA, CDR2 FQGNSA. The CDR3 here is CASSPPGGWNEQFF. CDR3 coding DNA: TGTGCCAGCAGCCCGCCGGGGGGATGGAATGAGCAGTTCTTC.

The V and J genes are TRBV2 and TRBJ2-2, with 10 bases fitting TRBD2. The germline gives CDR1 SNHLY, CDR2 FYNNEI. V dropped 1 base and J dropped 3; count of bases not matched to a gene: 5. The CDR3 runs to 17 residues. The CDR3 region has the DNA TGTGCCAGCAGTGAAGGTCGGACTAGCGGTTACACCGGGGAGCTGTTTTTT. It specifies CASSEGRTSGYTGELFF.

The table lists this clone with a few counts. The chain employs TRBV27 and TRBJ1-2, with D tentatively TRBD1 (5 bases). Germline CDR1 MNHEY, CDR2 SMNVEV (reference sequence). The V end lost 5 bases, the J end lost 6 bases, and 13 bases lay between the germline ends. The CDR3 consists of 13 residues. This CDR3 reads CASSPQGGNGYTF. The CDR3 region has the DNA TGTGCCAGCAGTCCCCAGGGTGGGAATGGCTACACCTTC.

This clone was picked up one time. This chain joins TRBV7-8 and TRBJ1-2; TRBD1 is a possible D gene (5 bases). The CDR3 contains 14 residues. Germline lookup yields CDR1 SGHVS and CDR2 FQNEAQ. Trimming pared 2 bases from V and 1 base from J, leaving 8 bases between. The CDR3 reads CASSLSGGNYGYTF. The CDR3 DNA follows: TGTGCCAGCAGCTTATCGGGGGGTAACTATGGCTACACCTTC.

This clone occurred a few times. The rearrangement joins TRBV27 to TRBJ2-7, with a tentative D call TRBD2 (6 bases). V lost 3 bases, J lost 2 bases, and 20 bases lay in between. The length of the CDR3 is 17 residues. The germline gives CDR1 MNHEY, CDR2 SMNVEV (reference sequence). The DNA of the CDR3 is TGTGCCAGCAGTTTCGGTGGCCCCATTAGCGGCACCTACGAGCAGTACTTC. Translating it yields CASSFGGPISGTYEQYF.